The 3 T cell receptor beta chains given below trace back to one sample, sequenced in a study of cytomegalovirus exposure and HLA in healthy donors. The method was immunoSEQ multiplex PCR; TCRdb's version includes in-frame clones alone and lacks a portion of them. The sample carries a few hundred thousand clones, almost 90% recorded once. The sample consisted of PBMCs. The receptors here all came from a woman between 18 and 30 years old in good health and CMV-seronegative.

The chain couples TRBV21-1 to TRBJ2-7; the table assigns TRBD2, which was not confirmed against the DNA. TRBV21-1 is marked as a pseudogene. The CDR3 totals 15 residues. In DNA form, the CDR3 reads TGTGCCAGCAGCAAACCAGTGGAGAGCTCCTACGAGCAGTACTTC. The encoded protein is CASSKPVESSYEQYF.

The chain combines TRBV6-5 with TRBJ2-7; 9 bases agree with TRBD2. This CDR3 is built from 14 residues. Germline V CDR1 and CDR2: MNHEY, SVGAGI. The V segment lost 5 bases and the J segment 4 bases; nucleotides outside the gene matches: 6. For the CDR3, the DNA is TGTGCCAGCAGTAGTCGGACTAGCGTGTACGAGCAGTACTTC. It yields the protein CASSSRTSVYEQYF.

The chain has TRBV13 and TRBJ2-7; TRBD1 matches 9 bases. The length of the CDR3 is 13 residues. V trimming: 4 bases; J trimming: 6 bases; junction bases outside the gene matches: 4. CDR1 is PRHDT and CDR2 is FYEKMQ in the germline V gene (reference sequence). Here the CDR3 DNA reads TGTGCCAGCAGCTCCTACAGGGGGCCCGAGCAGTACTTC. It yields the protein CASSSYRGPEQYF.